This record covers a single TCR beta chain. V was pared by 6 bases and J by 9 bases, with 9 bases between. This CDR3 spans 11 amino acids. The V gene's germline CDR1 is MNHEY and CDR2 SVGEGT. This record belongs to a study of blood T cell repertoires in COVID-19. Overall study context: Acute and convalescent COVID-19 specimens originated in the United States, Italy and Spain. PBMCs, B-cell-depleted T cells, or T cells provided the cDNA or gDNA that made up the material.

How the authors handled the data: Cell counts per sample came from amplifying reference gene primers. Method: immunoSEQ multiplex PCR; TCRdb's copy keeps in-frame clones and lacks some. V, J and clone size are taken as reported in that table, and D and trimming were inferred from the DNA itself. In the table there are over 250,000 clones, about 80% of which are singletons. This sequence originates from a woman in her forties or fifties who had recovered from COVID-19. What was sequenced was peripheral blood. The chain combines TRBV6-2 or TRBV6-3 with TRBJ2-1, with D unclear. CDR3 residues: CASSAVFEQFF. Here the CDR3 DNA reads TGTGCCAGCAGCGCGGTTTTTGAGCAGTTCTTC.